Reported below is one TCR beta chain. The source of the sample is a study of blood T cell repertoires in COVID-19. Turning to the study itself: T cells, B-cell-depleted T cells, or PBMCs provided the cDNA or gDNA that served as material.

The V and J ends lost 1 base and 8 bases respectively, with 17 bases between them. The CDR3 spans 16 residues. Germline CDR1 is MGHRA and CDR2 is YSYEKL. Sequencing was performed with immunoSEQ multiplex PCR; in TCRdb, only in-frame clones are kept and a portion is missing. The repertoire holds hundreds of thousands of clones, with more than 70% as singletons. The chain recombines TRBV4-1 with TRBJ1-4; D is perhaps TRBD1 (6 bases). Input material: PBMCs or T cells enriched from blood (not recorded which). The TCR comes from a woman in her forties or fifties who had recovered from COVID-19. The DNA of the CDR3 is TGCGCCAGCAGCCAAGCCCCCGGACAGAGGAAAGAAAAACTGTTTTTT. Amino acid sequence: CASSQAPGQRKEKLFF.